A single sample gave rise to the 16 T cell receptor beta chains below, sequenced in a study of T-cell reconstitution after alpha-beta-depleted transplantation in children. Unique molecular identifiers were incorporated when the TCRbeta library was constructed. TCRdb redid the calling of the PCR reads with MiXCR, one entry per CDR3 protein. The repertoire includes a few hundred thousand distinct CDR3 sequences, about a tenth of them detected once, and less than 2.5% sits in the top ten. Source: PBMCs from the stem cell graft donor, taken from the stem cell graft. These receptors were collected from a human donor who donated a stem cell graft to a child with acute lymphoblastic leukemia.

The V gene is TRBV27, the J gene TRBJ1-6; D gene ambiguous. V was cut by 5 bases and J by 0 bases, with 11 bases left in between. CDR3 size: 16 residues. Germline CDR1 MNHEY, CDR2 SMNVEV (reference sequence). CDR3 in DNA: TGTGCCAGCAGTCGCAGCACGAGCTCCTATAATTCACCCCTCCACTTT. Amino acids: CASSRSTSSYNSPLHF.

The chain links TRBV25-1 to TRBJ2-5; D gene ambiguous. V gave up 5 bases and J gave up 7 bases, with 8 bases separating them. CDR3 length: 11 amino acids. Germline V gene data show CDR1 as MGHDK and CDR2 as SYGVNS. This chain's CDR3 is CASSNLGTQYF. The CDR3 DNA reads TGTGCCAGCAGTAATCTGGGGACCCAGTACTTC.

The chain recombines TRBV27 with TRBJ1-1; a weak D match, TRBD1 (5 bases). Germline loops: CDR1 MNHEY, CDR2 SMNVEV (reference sequence). CDR3 length equals 13 residues. V was pared by 6 bases and J by 0 bases, with 8 bases between. The CDR3 DNA follows: TGTGCCAGCAGCGCGACAGTGAACACTGAAGCTTTCTTT. Translating gives CASSATVNTEAFF.

The sample holds a few counts of this clonotype. The chain recombines TRBV20-1 with TRBJ2-3; 7 bases line up with TRBD1. Germline lookup yields CDR1 DFQATT and CDR2 SNEGSKA (reference sequence). CDR3 length: 14 amino acids. V gave up 5 bases and J gave up 0 bases; unmatched junction bases: 5. The CDR3 DNA sequence: TGCAGTGCTGACAGGGAACCTAGCACAGATACGCAGTATTTT. Its protein product is CSADREPSTDTQYF.

This clonotype turned up a few times. At one end the junction does not follow the germline gene, possibly because of a read error. The V and J genes are TRBV20-1 and TRBJ2-7; the D gene could be TRBD1 or TRBD2 (6 bases each). The germline gives CDR1 DFQATT, CDR2 SNEGSKA (reference sequence). The CDR3 length is 15 residues. CDR3 sequence: CCARPEGGAIHEQYF. DNA of the CDR3: TGCTGTGCTAGGCCCGAGGGGGGTGCAATCCACGAGCAGTACTTC.

The chain couples TRBV18 to TRBJ1-1, with D uncertain. Germline V gene lookup returns CDR1 KGHSH and CDR2 LQKENI. This CDR3 is built from 15 residues. V gave up 1 base and J gave up 7 bases, with 16 bases separating them. The CDR3 reads CASSPRAGGYGEAFF. CDR3 bases: TGTGCCAGCTCACCACGGGCGGGTGGATATGGTGAAGCTTTCTTT.

This clonotype was counted a few times. V and J are TRBV28 and TRBJ2-7; perhaps D is TRBD1 or TRBD2 (5 bases each). The germline V gene encodes CDR1 MDHEN and CDR2 SYDVKM. The CDR3 spans 15 residues. The V and J ends lost 7 bases and 1 base respectively, with 17 bases between them. The CDR3 sequence: CASTPMGTPSYEQYF. DNA for the CDR3: TGTGCCAGCACCCCGATGGGGACCCCGTCCTACGAGCAGTACTTC.

The chain employs TRBV28 and TRBJ2-7; TRBD1 matches 8 bases. CDR1 is MDHEN and CDR2 is SYDVKM in the germline V gene. V gave up 4 bases and J gave up 1 base; unmatched junction bases: 12. This CDR3 spans 17 amino acids. CDR3 sequence (DNA): TGTGCCAGCAGTTCACTCTCCGGGACAGGAAAGTCCTACGAGCAGTACTTC. Protein product: CASSSLSGTGKSYEQYF.

The CDR3 DNA reads as TGTGCCAGCAGCCAAGAAGGCCGGACAGGACACTATAGCAATCAGCCCCAGCATTTT. This translates into CASSQEGRTGHYSNQPQHF. The V gene is TRBV4-2, the J gene TRBJ1-5; 7 nucleotides align to TRBD1. The CDR3 length is 19 residues. The V segment lost 0 bases and the J segment 0 bases; nucleotides outside the gene matches: 11. Germline V CDR1 and CDR2: LGHNA, YNFKEQ.

This clonotype was detected many times. The chain combines TRBV25-1 with TRBJ2-7; 11 nucleotides agree with TRBD2. There are 16 residues in the CDR3. The trim removed 2 bases at V and 7 bases at J, leaving 10 bases unmatched. Looked up from germline, CDR1 is MGHDK and CDR2 is SYGVNS. CDR3 loop: CASSEPPGLAVKEQYF. The CDR3 DNA is TGTGCCAGCAGTGAACCCCCGGGACTAGCGGTTAAGGAGCAGTACTTC.

In its sample, this clonotype was seen a few times. The chain joins TRBV9 to TRBJ2-3; D gene unclear. The CDR3 runs 17 residues. The ends were cut back, 0 bases at V and 0 bases at J, with 14 bases in the middle. Germline V CDR1 and CDR2: SGDLS, YYNGEE. The CDR3 loop reads CASSVEGPSVSTDTQYF. CDR3 nucleotides: TGTGCCAGCAGCGTAGAAGGACCATCCGTTAGCACAGATACGCAGTATTTT.

V and J are TRBV7-2 and TRBJ1-5, with D uncertain. This CDR3 spans 16 amino acids. V shed 4 bases and J shed 3 bases, with 16 bases lying between them. Looked up from germline, CDR1 is SGHTA and CDR2 is FQGNSA. This CDR3 reads CASSSGVGRINQPQHF. In DNA, the CDR3 is TGTGCCAGCAGCTCCGGCGTTGGCAGAATCAATCAGCCCCAGCATTTT.

Only a few counts were recorded for this clonotype. V is TRBV12-3 or TRBV12-4 and J is TRBJ1-2; the D gene is possibly TRBD1 (6 bases). The CDR3 runs 15 residues. V lost 7 bases and J 1 base, leaving 16 bases between the germline ends. This CDR3 is CASTPGQLLNYGYTF. CDR3 DNA sequence: TGTGCCAGCACCCCGGGACAACTCCTTAACTATGGCTACACCTTC.

This chain links TRBV6-1 with TRBJ2-7; maybe TRBD2 (5 bases). Trimming took 2 bases from V and 3 from J, leaving 14 bases between them. Germline V gene lookup returns CDR1 MNHNS and CDR2 SASEGT. The CDR3 is 15 amino acids. Here the CDR3 DNA reads TGTGCCAGCAGTGAATCCCTGCCGGGATACTACGAGCAGTACTTC. As protein: CASSESLPGYYEQYF.

The V and J genes are TRBV5-1 and TRBJ2-3; D is unclear. Trimming pared 6 bases from V and 5 bases from J, leaving 10 bases between. Germline assignment: CDR1 SGHRS and CDR2 YFSETQ. This CDR3 region has 12 residues. Here the CDR3 DNA reads TGCGCCAGCATTGATCGGCGAGATACGCAGTATTTT. Translated, it gives CASIDRRDTQYF.

This clonotype was detected a few times. CDR3 DNA sequence: TGCGCCAGCAGCTTGGCCGGGGGCCTCATTTACGAGCAGTACTTC. Translated, it gives CASSLAGGLIYEQYF. The gene calls are TRBV5-1 and TRBJ2-7; either TRBD1 or TRBD2 may supply D (6 bases each). The V end lost 0 bases, the J end lost 4 bases, and 14 bases lay between the germline ends. Germline CDR1 is SGHRS and CDR2 is YFSETQ. The CDR3 loop spans 15 amino acids.